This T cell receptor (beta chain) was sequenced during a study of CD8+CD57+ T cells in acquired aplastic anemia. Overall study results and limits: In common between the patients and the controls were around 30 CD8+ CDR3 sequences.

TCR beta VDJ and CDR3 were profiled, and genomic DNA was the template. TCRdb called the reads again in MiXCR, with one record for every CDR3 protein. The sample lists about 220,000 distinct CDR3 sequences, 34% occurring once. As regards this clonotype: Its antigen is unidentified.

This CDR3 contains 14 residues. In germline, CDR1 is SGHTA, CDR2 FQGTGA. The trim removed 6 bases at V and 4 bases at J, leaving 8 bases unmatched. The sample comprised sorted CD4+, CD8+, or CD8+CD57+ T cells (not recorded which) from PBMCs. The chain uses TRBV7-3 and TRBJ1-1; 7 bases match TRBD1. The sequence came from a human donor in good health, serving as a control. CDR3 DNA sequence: TGTGCCAGCAGACCTACAGGGGTTAGCACTGAAGCTTTCTTT. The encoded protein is CASRPTGVSTEAFF.